The 10 T cell receptor beta chains listed next were all sequenced from one sample in a study of blood T cell repertoires in COVID-19. Assay used: immunoSEQ multiplex PCR; TCRdb lists only in-frame clones, some missing. The sample holds 200,000 to 250,000 clones; roughly 84% are singletons and the top ten take 7.2%. Sequencing was performed on PBMCs or T cells enriched from blood (not recorded which). These receptors were collected from a man younger than 45 in a cohort exposed to, infected with or recovered from COVID-19 (not recorded which).

J is TRBJ2-7 and V is TRBV15; D is unresolved. The germline V gene encodes CDR1 LNHNV and CDR2 YYDKDF (reference sequence). There are 15 residues in the CDR3. Trimming stripped 0 bases from V and 13 bases from J, with 22 bases between. This CDR3 is CATSRDLIASNGRYF. The DNA for the CDR3 is TGTGCCACCAGCAGAGATTTAATCGCCTCGAATGGGCGATACTTC.

The chain couples TRBV9 to TRBJ2-5; 7 bases align to TRBD1. The length of the CDR3 is 14 residues. Germline trimming cut 3 bases from V and 2 bases from J; bases unmatched to any gene: 4. Germline lookup yields CDR1 SGDLS and CDR2 YYNGEE. The CDR3: CASSGGTDQETQYF. In DNA, the CDR3 is TGTGCCAGCAGCGGGGGGACAGATCAAGAGACCCAGTACTTC.

This chain joins TRBV7-3 and TRBJ2-5; the match to TRBD1 covers 7 bases. Trimming removed 4 bases from V and 4 bases from J; junction bases left unmatched: 3. The CDR3 spans 13 residues. CDR1 and CDR2 (germline): SGHTA, FQGTGA. The CDR3 loop is CASSSNRGETQYF. For the CDR3, the DNA is TGTGCCAGCAGCTCCAACAGGGGAGAGACCCAGTACTTC.

The rearrangement uses TRBV15 and TRBJ2-7; D uncertain. Germline CDR1 and CDR2: LNHNV and YYDKDF (reference sequence). V was pared by 0 bases and J by 6 bases, with 9 bases between. The CDR3 sequence is 13 residues long. For the CDR3, the DNA is TGTGCCACCAGCAGAGATGTGACGGGCGAGCAGTACTTC. Protein: CATSRDVTGEQYF.

As to this clone: The junction differs from germline at one of its ends, possibly a read error. The V gene is TRBV19, the J gene TRBJ2-7; weak D call: TRBD2 (6 bases). The CDR3 consists of 15 residues. Germline CDR1 reads LNHDA; CDR2 reads SQIVND (reference sequence). CDR3: CASSIAAGISSEQYF. CDR3 in DNA: TGTGCCAGTAGTATAGCGGCGGGAATCTCCTCCGAGCAGTACTTC.

For the CDR3, the DNA is TGTGCCAGCAGCCCGGGGGGTGCGGGAAAGGGGTACAATGAGCAGTTCTTC. Translation: CASSPGGAGKGYNEQFF. The chain is built from TRBV7-8 and TRBJ2-1, with 7 bases identical to TRBD2. The CDR3 contains 17 residues. Germline CDR1 is SGHVS and CDR2 is FQNEAQ. The V and J ends lost 5 bases and 4 bases, in that order; junction bases with no gene match: 14.

This clone has only one observation. V and J are TRBV27 and TRBJ1-1, with unresolved D. The CDR3 runs to 13 residues. The V gene's germline CDR1 is MNHEY and CDR2 SMNVEV (reference sequence). Trimming took off 3 bases at V and 4 bases at J, with 9 bases between the two ends. The CDR3 region is CASSFSGGTEAFF. The CDR3 coding sequence is TGTGCCAGCAGTTTTAGCGGCGGCACTGAAGCTTTCTTT.

J is TRBJ2-5 and V is TRBV6-2 or TRBV6-3; D may be TRBD2 (5 bases). V lost 2 bases and J lost 0, with 7 bases in between. In germline, CDR1 is MNHEY, CDR2 SVGEGT. The CDR3 has 14 residues. CDR3 amino acids: CASSYHSDQETQYF. The CDR3 nucleotides read TGTGCCAGCAGTTACCATAGCGACCAAGAGACCCAGTACTTC.

The V gene is TRBV19, the J gene TRBJ2-7; TRBD2 agrees at 9 bases. Trimming at V came to 5 bases and at J to 1 base, leaving 6 bases not matched to a gene. The CDR3 spans 15 residues. CDR1 and CDR2 (germline): LNHDA, SQIVND (reference sequence). CDR3 bases: TGTGCCAGTAGTGATAGCGGGAGTCCGTCCTACGAGCAGTACTTC. Residues: CASSDSGSPSYEQYF.

This chain joins TRBV6-5 and TRBJ1-2; D might be TRBD1 (5 bases). Germline loops: CDR1 MNHEY, CDR2 SVGAGI. The CDR3 totals 16 residues. Trimming removed 0 bases at V and 6 bases at J, with 17 bases between. CDR3 sequence: CASSYSRGGGDNGYTF. The CDR3 coding sequence is TGTGCCAGCAGTTACTCGAGGGGTGGAGGGGATAATGGCTACACCTTC.